The source of this T cell receptor beta chain is a study of blood T cells in healthy people across ages. A second PCR of 7 to 11 cycles used a sample-barcoded 5' primer and a J-beta primer mix. TCRdb ran MiXCR on the 5' RACE reads and lists one entry per CDR3 protein. The sample consists of roughly 1.4 million distinct CDR3 sequences, 55% to 75% of them appearing once. With each sample, at least 6 micrograms of total RNA were extracted. The CDR3 loop spans 18 amino acids. V shed 4 bases, J shed 0 bases, and the junction held 8 bases outside the gene matches. The receptor's source is a man aged 18 to 35 in good health. The sample comprised blood. This chain uses TRBV12-3 or TRBV12-4 with TRBJ2-6, with 8 positions matching TRBD1. The CDR3 nucleotides read TGTGCCAGCAGTTCCCGGACAGGGCCCTTCTCTGGGGCCAACGTCCTGACTTTC. Amino acid sequence: CASSSRTGPFSGANVLTF.